The T cell receptor beta chain described here comes from a study of cytomegalovirus exposure and HLA in healthy donors. This CDR3 is built from 15 residues. Trimming took 5 bases from V and 2 from J; bases not matched to a gene: 3. From germline, CDR1 is SNHLY and CDR2 FYNNEI. Study findings and constraints: There were some V segments, including TRBV6-2 and TRBV6-3, excluded as indistinguishable.

Use of 60 Vbeta and 13 Jbeta primers characterized the PCR. TCRdb's copy holds only in-frame clones and misses some; the assay was immunoSEQ multiplex PCR. The sample comprises approximately 100,000 clones, about 80% of which are singletons, and approximately 4.1% rests with the top ten. With regard to this clone: No antigen is known for it.

This TCR was sampled from a female donor in good health and CMV-seropositive. V is TRBV2 and J is TRBJ2-1, with 10 bases matching TRBD2. The specimen sequenced was PBMCs. The CDR3 DNA reads as TGTGCCAGCAGTCTAGCGGGGGCCGCCTACAATGAGCAGTTCTTC. Translating gives CASSLAGAAYNEQFF.